Presented here are 28 T cell receptor beta chains from one specimen sequenced in a study of chronic HIV infection and antiretroviral therapy. TCRdb called the 5' RACE reads again in MiXCR, with one record for every CDR3 protein. The sample contains about 38,000 distinct CDR3 sequences, about 8.1% of which appear only once. Material for sequencing was peripheral blood. The receptors shown here come from an adult who had HIV and had not received antiretroviral therapy, or was an uninfected healthy control (not recorded which).

This clonotype appeared many times. The DNA of the CDR3 is TGTGCCAGCAGTTCAAGACAGGGCGGCACAGATACGCAGTATTTT. Protein product: CASSSRQGGTDTQYF. The chain couples TRBV27 to TRBJ2-3, with 7 bases aligning to TRBD1. CDR1 is MNHEY, CDR2 SMNVEV, per germline (reference sequence). V shed 4 bases and J 1 base; nucleotides not matched to a gene: 5. The CDR3 consists of 15 residues.

This clonotype came up a few times. This chain uses TRBV19 with TRBJ1-4, with TRBD1 as a possible D gene (5 bases). Trimming stripped 3 bases from V and 3 bases from J, with 14 bases between. Germline-derived CDR1 and CDR2 are LNHDA and SQIVND (reference sequence). The CDR3 runs to 16 residues. The CDR3 region has the DNA TGTGCCAGTAGTATGATCCAGAAGGGGCCTAATGAAAAACTGTTTTTT. It yields the protein CASSMIQKGPNEKLFF.

This clonotype was counted only a few times. The chain joins TRBV5-1 to TRBJ2-2, with D maybe TRBD1 (6 bases). In germline, CDR1 is SGHRS, CDR2 YFSETQ. V lost 0 bases and J 7 bases, leaving 10 bases between the germline ends. CDR3 size: 14 residues. The CDR3 sequence is CASSLGDTDGELFF. The CDR3 DNA reads as TGCGCCAGCAGCTTGGGGGACACGGACGGGGAGCTGTTTTTT.

This clonotype has at least ten counts. The chain is built from TRBV7-2 and TRBJ2-1, with 8 positions matching TRBD1. V was clipped by 6 bases and J by 3 bases; unmatched bases: 1. The CDR3 contains 13 residues. Germline V lookup: CDR1 SGHTA, CDR2 FQGNSA. The chain's CDR3 is CASRDRGYNEQFF. Here the CDR3 DNA reads TGTGCCAGCAGAGACAGGGGCTACAATGAGCAGTTCTTC.

This clonotype was counted at least ten times. The rearrangement uses TRBV6-2 or TRBV6-3 and TRBJ2-7; D is perhaps TRBD2 (5 bases). The germline V and J ends were trimmed by 2 bases and 2 bases, with 13 bases remaining between them. The CDR3 contains 15 residues. Germline values: CDR1 MNHEY, CDR2 SVGEGT. CDR3: CASSYGNPGTYEQYF. DNA of the CDR3: TGTGCCAGCAGTTACGGGAACCCCGGGACCTACGAGCAGTACTTC.

This clonotype has a handful of counts. The chain joins TRBV28 to TRBJ2-7; tentatively, D is TRBD1 or TRBD2 (5 bases each). Germline CDR1 is MDHEN and CDR2 is SYDVKM. V was trimmed by 2 bases and J by 0 bases, leaving 11 bases between them. The CDR3 is 15 residues long. CDR3 sequence: CASSLVGGSSYEQYF. The CDR3 nucleotides are TGTGCCAGCAGTTTAGTTGGGGGAAGCTCCTACGAGCAGTACTTC. Full variable domain (remainder filled in from reference TRBV28 and TRBJ2-7): DVKVTQSSRYLVKRTGEKVFLECVQDMDHENMFWYRQDPGLGLRLIYFSYDVKMKEKGDIPEGYSVSREKKERFSLILESASTNQTSMYLCASSLVGGSSYEQYFGPGTRLTVT.

J is TRBJ2-5 and V is TRBV28; the match to TRBD1 covers 7 bases. Germline CDR1 MDHEN, CDR2 SYDVKM. The CDR3 is 14 amino acids. Germline trimming cut 6 bases from V and 5 bases from J; bases unmatched to any gene: 9. The DNA for the CDR3 is TGTGCCAGCAGAACCGGGACAGTGCGGGAGACCCAGTACTTC. Encoded protein: CASRTGTVRETQYF.

This CDR3 reads CASSPVGGWSTDTQYF. The CDR3 DNA reads as TGTGCCAGCAGTCCAGTAGGGGGCTGGAGCACAGATACGCAGTATTTT. The V gene is TRBV6-2 or TRBV6-3, the J gene TRBJ2-3; 7 bases line up with TRBD1. J was trimmed by 0 bases and V by 5 bases; bases with no gene match: 8. This CDR3 spans 16 amino acids. Germline V gives CDR1 MNHEY, CDR2 SVGEGT.

This clonotype was counted at least ten times. CDR3 DNA sequence: TGCAGTGCTAGCGGGGCACGGACATCGGACGAGCAGTACTTC. Its translation: CSASGARTSDEQYF. This sequence joins TRBV20-1 and TRBJ2-7, with D perhaps matching TRBD1 or TRBD2 (5 bases each). CDR3 length: 14 amino acids. Germline CDR1 DFQATT, CDR2 SNEGSKA (reference sequence). The ends were cut back, 3 bases at V and 5 bases at J, with 17 bases in the middle.

The V gene is TRBV27, the J gene TRBJ2-3; D gene ambiguous. V lost 3 bases to trimming and J lost 5 bases, with 12 bases between them. The CDR3 has 14 residues. Germline assignment: CDR1 MNHEY and CDR2 SMNVEV (reference sequence). The CDR3 coding sequence is TGTGCCAGCAGTTTTTCTGGGAACTTAGATACGCAGTATTTT. As protein: CASSFSGNLDTQYF.

V gene TRBV7-2 combines with J gene TRBJ2-3, with D tentatively TRBD2 (5 bases). The CDR3 runs to 15 residues. The V gene's germline CDR1 is SGHTA and CDR2 FQGNSA. Trimming took off 6 bases at V and 0 bases at J, with 13 bases between the two ends. The CDR3, as DNA: TGTGCCAGCAGACTGACCCTAGCTAGCACAGATACGCAGTATTTT. It translates to CASRLTLASTDTQYF.

This clonotype was counted at least ten times. V usage is TRBV5-1 and J usage is TRBJ2-7, with TRBD1 matching over 10 bases. The CDR3 extends over 14 amino acids. With V trimmed by 0 bases and J by 7 bases, 4 bases remained unmatched. Germline loops: CDR1 SGHRS, CDR2 YFSETQ. CDR3 region: CASSLGDRGDEQYF. In nucleotides, the CDR3 is TGCGCCAGCAGCTTGGGGGACAGGGGAGATGAGCAGTACTTC.

This clonotype was found many times. This sequence joins TRBV20-1 and TRBJ2-7; 10 nucleotides line up with TRBD1. Per the germline V gene, CDR1 is DFQATT and CDR2 is SNEGSKA (reference sequence). This CDR3 spans 14 amino acids. J was trimmed by 6 bases and V by 3 bases; bases with no gene match: 8. Here the CDR3 reads CSASPGTGAREQYF. The DNA for the CDR3 is TGCAGTGCTAGCCCCGGGACAGGGGCGCGCGAGCAGTACTTC.

The rearrangement uses TRBV5-1 and TRBJ2-7; D is possibly TRBD1 or TRBD2 (5 bases each). Germline CDR1 reads SGHRS; CDR2 reads YFSETQ. This CDR3 is 14 amino acids long. With 0 bases removed from V and 1 base from J, the gap between germline ends came to 8 bases. The CDR3, as DNA: TGCGCCAGCAGCTTGGGGGACGTGTCCTACGAGCAGTACTTC. Encoded protein: CASSLGDVSYEQYF. The whole variable domain, remainder taken from reference TRBV5-1 and TRBJ2-7, is KAGVTQTPRYLIKTRGQQVTLSCSPISGHRSVSWYQQTPGQGLQFLFEYFSETQRNKGNFPGRFSGRQFSNSRSEMNVSTLELGDSALYLCASSLGDVSYEQYFGPGTRLTVT.

This clonotype showed up many times. This chain joins TRBV2 and TRBJ1-2, with a weak D call TRBD1 (5 bases). The CDR3 is made up of 13 amino acids. V gave up 8 bases and J gave up 0 bases, with 10 bases separating them. The germline V gene has CDR1 SNHLY and CDR2 FYNNEI. The CDR3 spells CASGRQTNYGYTF. In nucleotides, the CDR3 is TGTGCCAGCGGGAGACAGACTAACTATGGCTACACCTTC.

This clonotype was observed a handful of times. The chain couples TRBV28 to TRBJ2-1, with 8 bases matching TRBD1. This CDR3 is built from 19 residues. CDR1 is MDHEN and CDR2 is SYDVKM in the germline V gene. Trimming cost V 5 bases and J 7 bases; bases outside gene matches: 22. DNA of the CDR3: TGTGCCAGCAGTCCATTCACAGGGGGTCTTTTCGGGGGTTATAATGAGCAGTTCTTC. It codes for CASSPFTGGLFGGYNEQFF. The full variable domain, rest sourced from reference TRBV28 and TRBJ2-1, is DVKVTQSSRYLVKRTGEKVFLECVQDMDHENMFWYRQDPGLGLRLIYFSYDVKMKEKGDIPEGYSVSREKKERFSLILESASTNQTSMYLCASSPFTGGLFGGYNEQFFGPGTRLTVL.

A few counts support this clonotype. This sequence joins TRBV2 and TRBJ2-5; 7 bases match TRBD2. From germline, CDR1 is SNHLY and CDR2 FYNNEI. The CDR3 is made up of 14 amino acids. V shed 7 bases, J shed 4 bases, and the junction held 9 bases outside the gene matches. The CDR3 loop reads CASTGGGPGETQYF. CDR3 DNA sequence: TGTGCCAGCACGGGGGGAGGGCCGGGAGAGACCCAGTACTTC.

This clonotype came up a few times. The CDR3 region is CASSVSGTSGTDTQYF. CDR3 coding DNA: TGTGCCAGCAGCGTATCCGGGACTAGCGGCACAGATACGCAGTATTTT. This chain uses TRBV9 with TRBJ2-3; 10 bases are a match to TRBD2. V lost 1 base to trimming and J lost 1 base; unmatched junction nucleotides: 3. This CDR3 comprises 16 residues. From germline, CDR1 is SGDLS and CDR2 YYNGEE.

This clonotype was seen ten or more times. The chain uses TRBV7-8 and TRBJ2-3; 13 bases agree with TRBD2. The CDR3 consists of 16 residues. Germline CDR1 and CDR2: SGHVS and FQNEAQ. Germline trimming cut 2 bases from V and 4 bases from J; bases unmatched to any gene: 3. CDR3: CASSLRTSGSADTQYF. As DNA, the CDR3 is TGTGCCAGCAGCTTAAGGACTAGCGGGAGCGCAGATACGCAGTATTTT.

The V gene is TRBV28, the J gene TRBJ2-1; D unclear. V lost 4 bases, J lost 8 bases, and 9 bases lay in between. The CDR3 sequence is 12 residues long. In germline, CDR1 is MDHEN, CDR2 SYDVKM. The chain's CDR3 is CASSSGNDEQFF. The DNA of the CDR3 is TGTGCCAGCAGTTCGGGTAACGATGAGCAGTTCTTC. The complete variable domain, with remaining parts taken from reference TRBV28 and TRBJ2-1, reads DVKVTQSSRYLVKRTGEKVFLECVQDMDHENMFWYRQDPGLGLRLIYFSYDVKMKEKGDIPEGYSVSREKKERFSLILESASTNQTSMYLCASSSGNDEQFFGPGTRLTVL.

This clonotype is a singleton in its sample. The chain has TRBV6-2 or TRBV6-3 and TRBJ2-1; D call uncertain. The ends were cut back, 2 bases at V and 15 bases at J, with 23 bases in the middle. The length of the CDR3 is 15 residues. In germline, CDR1 is MNHEY, CDR2 SVGEGT. CDR3 nucleotide sequence: TGTGCCAGCAGTTACCCCCCGAGGTCGGCCGATCTGCGGTTCTTC. It is translated as CASSYPPRSADLRFF.

This rearrangement joins TRBV15 to TRBJ2-3; 7 bases are a match to TRBD2. The junction had 11 bases not matched to a gene; V was cut back by 2 bases and J by 6 bases. The CDR3 spans 16 residues. The germline V gene encodes CDR1 LNHNV and CDR2 YYDKDF (reference sequence). Written as DNA, the CDR3 is TGTGCCACCAGCAGATCCTTTGCGGGAGAATGGGATACGCAGTATTTT. This gives the protein CATSRSFAGEWDTQYF.

Many counts were recorded for this clonotype. V is TRBV28 and J is TRBJ1-5; D is undetermined. The CDR3 loop spans 15 amino acids. Trimming pared 3 bases from V and 4 bases from J, leaving 13 bases between. CDR1 and CDR2 (germline): MDHEN, SYDVKM. The DNA of the CDR3 is TGTGCCAGCAGTTTTCCGAGGTGGGCTAATCAGCCCCAGCATTTT. It codes for CASSFPRWANQPQHF.

The V gene is TRBV5-1, the J gene TRBJ2-3; no reliable D call. This CDR3 is 15 amino acids long. Trimming took 1 base from V and 4 from J, leaving 13 bases between them. Germline values: CDR1 SGHRS, CDR2 YFSETQ. The CDR3 DNA follows: TGCGCCAGCAGCTTGCGGCCTCTTGGTGCAGATACGCAGTATTTT. Translated: CASSLRPLGADTQYF.

V usage is TRBV7-9 and J usage is TRBJ2-7, with D perhaps matching TRBD1 (5 bases). Trimming stripped 5 bases from V and 3 bases from J, with 11 bases between. Germline CDR1 SEHNR, CDR2 FQNEAQ (reference sequence). The CDR3 has 13 residues. CDR3 residues: CASSLQGFYEQYF. CDR3 nucleotides: TGTGCCAGCAGCCTCCAGGGTTTCTACGAGCAGTACTTC.

This clonotype appeared many times. The chain couples TRBV28 to TRBJ1-5; D gene unclear. This CDR3 comprises 12 residues. V lost 6 bases and J 4 bases, leaving 7 bases between the germline ends. Germline V gene lookup returns CDR1 MDHEN and CDR2 SYDVKM. CDR3 coding DNA: TGTGCCAGCAGCGATTTTAATCAGCCCCAGCATTTT. As protein: CASSDFNQPQHF.

There are many counts of this clonotype. This chain joins TRBV7-2 and TRBJ2-1, with 9 bases lining up with TRBD1. The CDR3 runs to 13 residues. CDR1 is SGHTA and CDR2 is FQGNSA in the germline V gene. Trimming removed 5 bases from V and 9 bases from J; junction bases left unmatched: 5. CDR3 nucleotides: TGTGCCAGCAGCGTAAAGGACAGGGGTGAGCAGTTCTTC. Its translation is CASSVKDRGEQFF.

The table lists this clonotype with many counts. This chain connects TRBV28 to TRBJ2-1; the D is unclear. The V gene lost 4 bases and the J gene lost 10 bases, with 11 bases spanning the gap. Germline lookup yields CDR1 MDHEN and CDR2 SYDVKM. The CDR3 is 12 residues long. Here the CDR3 DNA reads TGTGCCAGCAGTTACTTGGGCAACGAGCAGTTCTTC. Its protein product is CASSYLGNEQFF.